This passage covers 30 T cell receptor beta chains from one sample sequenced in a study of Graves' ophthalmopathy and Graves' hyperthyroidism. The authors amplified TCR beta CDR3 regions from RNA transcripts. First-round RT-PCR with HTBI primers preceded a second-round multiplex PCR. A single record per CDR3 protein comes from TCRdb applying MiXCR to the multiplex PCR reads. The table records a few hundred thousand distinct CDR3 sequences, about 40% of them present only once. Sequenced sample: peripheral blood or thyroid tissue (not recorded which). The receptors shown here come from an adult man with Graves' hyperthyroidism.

The DNA of the CDR3 is TGTGCCAGCAACTTCGACCGAACCAAAGGGGAGCTGTTTTTT. It codes for CASNFDRTKGELFF. V gene TRBV7-2 combines with J gene TRBJ2-2; D is unclear. CDR3 size: 14 residues. The germline V and J ends were trimmed by 7 bases and 8 bases, with 17 bases remaining between them. Germline CDR1 and CDR2: SGHTA and FQGNSA.

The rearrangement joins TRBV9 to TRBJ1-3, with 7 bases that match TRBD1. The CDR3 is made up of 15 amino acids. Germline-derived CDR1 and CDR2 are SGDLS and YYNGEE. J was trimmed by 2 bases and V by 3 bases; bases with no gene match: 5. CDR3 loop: CASSDRGSAGNTIYF. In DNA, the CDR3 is TGTGCCAGCAGCGACAGGGGATCGGCTGGAAACACCATATATTTT.

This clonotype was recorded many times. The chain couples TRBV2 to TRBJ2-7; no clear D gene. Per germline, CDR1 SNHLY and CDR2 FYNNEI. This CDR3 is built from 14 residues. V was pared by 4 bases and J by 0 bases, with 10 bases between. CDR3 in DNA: TGTGCCAGCAGTGCCCCTGACGGCTCCTACGAGCAGTACTTC. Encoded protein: CASSAPDGSYEQYF. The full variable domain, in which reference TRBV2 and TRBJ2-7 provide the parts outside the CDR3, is EPEVTQTPSHQVTQMGQEVILRCVPISNHLYFYWYRQILGQKVEFLVSFYNNEISEKSEIFDDQFSVERPDGSNFTLKIRSTKLEDSAMYFCASSAPDGSYEQYFGPGTRLTVT.

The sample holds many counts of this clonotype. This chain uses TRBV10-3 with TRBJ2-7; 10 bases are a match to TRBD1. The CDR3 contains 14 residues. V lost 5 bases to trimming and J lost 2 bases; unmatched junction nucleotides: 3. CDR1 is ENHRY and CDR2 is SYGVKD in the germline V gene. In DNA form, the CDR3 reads TGTGCCATCAGTACGGGACAGGGGACCTACGAGCAGTACTTC. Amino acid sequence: CAISTGQGTYEQYF.

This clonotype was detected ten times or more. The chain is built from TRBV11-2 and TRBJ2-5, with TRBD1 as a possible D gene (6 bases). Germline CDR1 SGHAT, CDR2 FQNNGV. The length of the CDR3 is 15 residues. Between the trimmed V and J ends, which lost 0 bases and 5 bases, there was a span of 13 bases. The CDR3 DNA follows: TGTGCCAGCAGCTTAGATTTCCCCAGGGGCGAGACCCAGTACTTC. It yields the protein CASSLDFPRGETQYF.

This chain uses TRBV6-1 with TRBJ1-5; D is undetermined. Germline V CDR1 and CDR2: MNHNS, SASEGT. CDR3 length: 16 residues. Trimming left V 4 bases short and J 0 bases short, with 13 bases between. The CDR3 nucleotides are TGTGCCAGCAGTGGAGCGCGAGTTTATAGCAATCAGCCCCAGCATTTT. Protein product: CASSGARVYSNQPQHF.

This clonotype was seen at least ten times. The CDR3 is CASSIQGGPEAFF. The CDR3 nucleotides read TGTGCCAGTAGTATACAAGGAGGACCTGAAGCTTTCTTT. V is TRBV19 and J is TRBJ1-1, with no clear D. The V end lost 2 bases, the J end lost 6 bases, and 10 bases lay between the germline ends. From germline, CDR1 is LNHDA and CDR2 SQIVND (reference sequence). This CDR3 region has 13 residues.

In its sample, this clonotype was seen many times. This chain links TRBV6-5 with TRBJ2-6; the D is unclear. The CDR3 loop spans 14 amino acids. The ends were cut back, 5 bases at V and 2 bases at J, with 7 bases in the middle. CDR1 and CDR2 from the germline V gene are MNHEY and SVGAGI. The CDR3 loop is CASSPTAGANVLTF. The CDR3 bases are TGTGCCAGCAGTCCCACAGCTGGGGCCAACGTCCTGACTTTC.

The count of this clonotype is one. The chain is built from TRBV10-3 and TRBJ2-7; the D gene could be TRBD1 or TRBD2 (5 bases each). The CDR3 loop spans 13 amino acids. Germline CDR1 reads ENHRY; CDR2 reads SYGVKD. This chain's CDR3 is CVSSHGTSYEQYF. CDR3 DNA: TGTGTCAGCAGTCATGGGACCTCCTACGAGCAGTACTTC.

In DNA, the CDR3 is TGTGCCAGCAGTGGAGGCAGGGACAGGGGTTATGGCTACACCTTC. Protein product: CASSGGRDRGYGYTF. J is TRBJ1-2 and V is TRBV12-3 or TRBV12-4; the match to TRBD1 covers 10 bases. V lost 5 bases to trimming and J lost 5 bases; unmatched junction nucleotides: 8. The CDR3 totals 15 residues.

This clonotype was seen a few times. CDR3: CATTLAISTDTQYF. CDR3 coding DNA: TGTGCCACCACACTAGCGATTAGCACAGATACGCAGTATTTT. This chain links TRBV2 with TRBJ2-3; 7 bases align to TRBD2. Germline CDR1 is SNHLY and CDR2 is FYNNEI. The CDR3 is 14 amino acids. V gave up 10 bases and J gave up 0 bases; unmatched junction bases: 7.

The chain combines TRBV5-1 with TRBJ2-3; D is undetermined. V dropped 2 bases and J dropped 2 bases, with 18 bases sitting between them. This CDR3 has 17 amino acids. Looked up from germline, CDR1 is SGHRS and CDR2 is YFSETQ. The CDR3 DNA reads TGCGCCAGCAGCTTTCGTGCTGTGGCGACTCTCACAGATACGCAGTATTTT. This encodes CASSFRAVATLTDTQYF.

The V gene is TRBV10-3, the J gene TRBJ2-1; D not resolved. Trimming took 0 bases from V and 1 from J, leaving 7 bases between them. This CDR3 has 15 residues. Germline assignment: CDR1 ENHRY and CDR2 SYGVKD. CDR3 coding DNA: TGTGCCATCAGTGAGTCGGTAGCATCCTACAATGAGCAGTTCTTC. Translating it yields CAISESVASYNEQFF.

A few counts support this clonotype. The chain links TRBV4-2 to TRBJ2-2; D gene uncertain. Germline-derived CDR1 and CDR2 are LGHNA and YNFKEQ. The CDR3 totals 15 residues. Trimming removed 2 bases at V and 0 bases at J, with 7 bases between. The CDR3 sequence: CASSQTTSNTGELFF. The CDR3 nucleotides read TGTGCCAGCAGCCAAACTACCTCGAACACCGGGGAGCTGTTTTTT.

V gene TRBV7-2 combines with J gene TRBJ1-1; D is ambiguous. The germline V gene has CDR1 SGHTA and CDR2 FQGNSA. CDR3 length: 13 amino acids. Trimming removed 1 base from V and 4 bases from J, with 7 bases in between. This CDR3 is CASSLVSATEAFF. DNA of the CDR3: TGTGCCAGCAGCTTAGTATCGGCCACTGAAGCTTTCTTT.

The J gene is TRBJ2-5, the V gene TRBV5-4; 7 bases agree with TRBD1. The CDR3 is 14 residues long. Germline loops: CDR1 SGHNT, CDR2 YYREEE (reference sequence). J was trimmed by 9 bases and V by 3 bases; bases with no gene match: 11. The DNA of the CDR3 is TGTGCCAGCAGCTACAGGGGTGGCAATCAGCCCCAGTACTTC. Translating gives CASSYRGGNQPQYF.

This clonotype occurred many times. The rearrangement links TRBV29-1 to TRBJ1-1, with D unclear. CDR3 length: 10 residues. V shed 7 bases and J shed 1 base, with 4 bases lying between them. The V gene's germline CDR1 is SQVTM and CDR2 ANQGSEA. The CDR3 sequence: CSGANTEAFF. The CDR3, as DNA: TGCAGCGGGGCGAACACTGAAGCTTTCTTT.

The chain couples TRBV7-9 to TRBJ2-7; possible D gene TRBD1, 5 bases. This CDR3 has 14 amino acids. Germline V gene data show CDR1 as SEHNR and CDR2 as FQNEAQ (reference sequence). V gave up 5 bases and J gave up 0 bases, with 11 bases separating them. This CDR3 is CASSLGHPSYEQYF. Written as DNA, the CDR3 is TGTGCCAGCAGCCTAGGACATCCCTCCTACGAGCAGTACTTC. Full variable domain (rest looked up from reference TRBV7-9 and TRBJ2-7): DTGVSQNPRHKITKRGQNVTFRCDPISEHNRLYWYRQTLGQGPEFLTYFQNEAQLEKSRLLSDRFSAERPKGSFSTLEIQRTEQGDSAMYLCASSLGHPSYEQYFGPGTRLTVT.

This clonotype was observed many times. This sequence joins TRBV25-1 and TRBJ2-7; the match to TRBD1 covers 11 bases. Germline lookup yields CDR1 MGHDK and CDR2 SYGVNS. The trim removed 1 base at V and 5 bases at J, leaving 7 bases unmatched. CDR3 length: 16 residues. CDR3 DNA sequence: TGTGCCAGCAGTGAATTCCCCGGACAGGGGGCGCACGAGCAGTACTTC. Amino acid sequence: CASSEFPGQGAHEQYF.

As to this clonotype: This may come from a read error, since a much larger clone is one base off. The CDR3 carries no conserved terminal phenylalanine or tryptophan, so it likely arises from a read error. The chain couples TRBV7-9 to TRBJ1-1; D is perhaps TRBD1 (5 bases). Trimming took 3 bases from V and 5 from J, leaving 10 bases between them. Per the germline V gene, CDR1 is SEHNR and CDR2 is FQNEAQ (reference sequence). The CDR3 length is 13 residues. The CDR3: CASSFREGTEAFL. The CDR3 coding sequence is TGTGCCAGCAGCTTCAGGGAGGGGACTGAAGCTTTCCTT.

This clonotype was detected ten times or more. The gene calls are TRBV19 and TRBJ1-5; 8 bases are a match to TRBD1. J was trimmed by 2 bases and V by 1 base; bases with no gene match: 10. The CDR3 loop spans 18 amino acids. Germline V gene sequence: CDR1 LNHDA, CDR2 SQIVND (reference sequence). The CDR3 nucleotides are TGTGCCAGTAGTATAGTAGCAGGACAGGGTTTCGGCAATCAGCCCCAGCATTTT. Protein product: CASSIVAGQGFGNQPQHF. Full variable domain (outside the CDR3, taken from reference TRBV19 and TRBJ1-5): DGGITQSPKYLFRKEGQNVTLSCEQNLNHDAMYWYRQDPGQGLRLIYYSQIVNDFQKGDIAEGYSVSREKKESFPLTVTSAQKNPTAFYLCASSIVAGQGFGNQPQHFGDGTRLSIL.

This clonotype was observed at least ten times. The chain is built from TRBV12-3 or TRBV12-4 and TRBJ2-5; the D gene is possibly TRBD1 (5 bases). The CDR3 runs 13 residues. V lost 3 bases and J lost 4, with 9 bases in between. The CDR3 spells CASSFRVRETQYF. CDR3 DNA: TGTGCCAGCAGTTTCAGGGTCCGAGAGACCCAGTACTTC.

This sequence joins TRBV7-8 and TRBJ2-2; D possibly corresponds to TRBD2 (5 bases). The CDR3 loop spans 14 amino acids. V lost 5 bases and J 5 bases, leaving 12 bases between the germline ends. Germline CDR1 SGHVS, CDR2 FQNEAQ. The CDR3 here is CASSPPEETGELFF. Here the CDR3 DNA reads TGTGCCAGCAGCCCACCGGAGGAGACCGGGGAGCTGTTTTTT.

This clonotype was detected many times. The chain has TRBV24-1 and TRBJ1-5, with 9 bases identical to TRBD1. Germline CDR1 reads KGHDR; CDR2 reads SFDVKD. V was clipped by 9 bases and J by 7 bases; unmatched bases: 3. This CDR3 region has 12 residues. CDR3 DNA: TGTGCCACCCAACAGGGGGCACAGCCCCAGCATTTT. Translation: CATQQGAQPQHF.

The DNA of the CDR3 is TGTGCCAGCAGTTCCGGGACAGTCGACGAGCAGTACTTC. It is translated as CASSSGTVDEQYF. The rearrangement links TRBV27 to TRBJ2-7, with TRBD1 identical over 7 bases. V trimming: 4 bases; J trimming: 5 bases; junction bases outside the gene matches: 5. This CDR3 has 13 residues. CDR1 and CDR2 from the germline V gene are MNHEY and SMNVEV (reference sequence).

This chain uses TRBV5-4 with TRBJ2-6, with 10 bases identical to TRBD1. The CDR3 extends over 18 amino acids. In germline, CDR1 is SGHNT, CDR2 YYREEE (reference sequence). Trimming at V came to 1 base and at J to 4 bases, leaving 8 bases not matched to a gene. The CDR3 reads CASSLLGQGTYGANVLTF. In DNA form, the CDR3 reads TGTGCCAGCAGCTTGCTGGGACAGGGGACCTACGGGGCCAACGTCCTGACTTTC.

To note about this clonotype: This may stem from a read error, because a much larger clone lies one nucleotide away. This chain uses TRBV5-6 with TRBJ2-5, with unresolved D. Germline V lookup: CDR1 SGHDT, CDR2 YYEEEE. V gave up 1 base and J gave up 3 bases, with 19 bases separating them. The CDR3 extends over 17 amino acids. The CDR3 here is CASSLLRRQEFEETQYF. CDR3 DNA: TGTGCCAGCAGCTTGTTACGGCGTCAGGAGTTCGAAGAGACCCAGTACTTC.

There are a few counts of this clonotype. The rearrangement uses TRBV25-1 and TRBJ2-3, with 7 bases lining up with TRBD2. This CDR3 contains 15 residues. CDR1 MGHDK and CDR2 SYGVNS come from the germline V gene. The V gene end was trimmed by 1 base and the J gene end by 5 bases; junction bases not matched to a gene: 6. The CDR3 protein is CASSESRGFGDTQYF. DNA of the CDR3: TGTGCCAGCAGTGAATCGCGGGGGTTCGGAGATACGCAGTATTTT.

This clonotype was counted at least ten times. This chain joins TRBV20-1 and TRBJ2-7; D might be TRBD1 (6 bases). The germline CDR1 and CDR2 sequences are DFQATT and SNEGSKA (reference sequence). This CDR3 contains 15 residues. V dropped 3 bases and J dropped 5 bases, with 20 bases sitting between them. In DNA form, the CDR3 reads TGCAGTGCTAGCTGGTATATCAGGGGTGTCGACGAGCAGTACTTC. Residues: CSASWYIRGVDEQYF.

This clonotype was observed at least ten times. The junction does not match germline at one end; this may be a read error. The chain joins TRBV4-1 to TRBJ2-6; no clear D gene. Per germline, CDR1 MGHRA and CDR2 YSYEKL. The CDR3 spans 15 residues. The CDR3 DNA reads TGCGCCAGCAGCAAGTTGATCTCTGCGGCCAACGTCCTGACTTTC. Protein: CASSKLISAANVLTF.